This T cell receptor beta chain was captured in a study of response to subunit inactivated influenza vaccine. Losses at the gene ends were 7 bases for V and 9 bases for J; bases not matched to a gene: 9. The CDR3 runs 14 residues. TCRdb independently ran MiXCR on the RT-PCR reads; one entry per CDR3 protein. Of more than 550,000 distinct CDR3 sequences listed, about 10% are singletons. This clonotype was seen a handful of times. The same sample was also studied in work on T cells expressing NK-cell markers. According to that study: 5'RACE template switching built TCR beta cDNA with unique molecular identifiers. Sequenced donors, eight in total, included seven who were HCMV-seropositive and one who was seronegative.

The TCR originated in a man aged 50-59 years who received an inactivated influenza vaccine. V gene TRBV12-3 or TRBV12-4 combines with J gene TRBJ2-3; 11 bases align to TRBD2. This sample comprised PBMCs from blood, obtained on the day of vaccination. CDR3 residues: CASIGTSGTGTQYF. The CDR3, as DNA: TGTGCCAGCATCGGGACTAGCGGTACCGGGACGCAGTATTTT.